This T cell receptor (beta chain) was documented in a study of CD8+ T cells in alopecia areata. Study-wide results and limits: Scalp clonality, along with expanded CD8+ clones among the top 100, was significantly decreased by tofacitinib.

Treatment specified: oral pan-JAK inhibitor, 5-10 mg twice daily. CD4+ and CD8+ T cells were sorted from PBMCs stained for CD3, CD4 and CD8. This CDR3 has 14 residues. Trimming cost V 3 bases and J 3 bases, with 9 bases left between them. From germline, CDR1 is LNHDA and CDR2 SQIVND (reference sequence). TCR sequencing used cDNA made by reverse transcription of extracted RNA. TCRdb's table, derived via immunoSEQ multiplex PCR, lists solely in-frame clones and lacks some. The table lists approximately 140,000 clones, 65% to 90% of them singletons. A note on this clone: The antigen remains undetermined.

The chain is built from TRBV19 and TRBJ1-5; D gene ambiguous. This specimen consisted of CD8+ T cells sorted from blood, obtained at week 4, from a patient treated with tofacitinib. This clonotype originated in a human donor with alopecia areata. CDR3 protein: CASSIGSLNQPQHF. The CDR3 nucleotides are TGTGCCAGTAGTATCGGCAGTCTCAATCAGCCCCAGCATTTT.